This is a list of T cell receptor beta chains from one sample in a study of monozygotic twins with inflammatory bowel disease. TCRdb re-called the 5' RACE reads and gives one entry per CDR3 protein, without DNA. The sample holds over 150,000 distinct CDR3 sequences. Sequenced input: blood. These receptors came from a human donor with ulcerative colitis or Crohn's disease, or a healthy co-twin of an affected twin (not recorded which). The CDR3 runs from the conserved cysteine through the conserved F or W. Not all rows give a size; the values are once, few, many and, for expanded clones, a class.

>.|TRBJ2-1|TRBV4-3
CASSQDGQGSYNEQFF
>.|TRBJ2-4|TRBV23-1
CASAPGDRGAKNIQYF
>.|TRBJ1-1|TRBV7-2
CASSFSTANTEAFF
>.|TRBJ2-7|TRBV7-8
CASSSLQGGREQYF
>.|TRBJ2-7|TRBV4-3
CASSQQTGNEQYF
>.|TRBJ1-1|TRBV20-1
CSADSGQDLAEAFF
>.|TRBJ2-3|TRBV6-5
CASSYSPGRLADTQYF
>.|TRBJ1-1|TRBV19
CASKLAENTEAFF
>.|TRBJ1-2|TRBV2
CASSDSAGYGYTF
>.|TRBJ1-1|TRBV20-1
CSANSPSGGITEAFF
>.|TRBJ2-5|TRBV5-4
CASSPGPQETQYF
>.|TRBJ2-7|TRBV12-3/TRBV12-4
CASMEGVEQYF
>.|TRBJ2-2|TRBV10-3
CAIRQGRTGELFF
>.|TRBJ2-1|TRBV11-3
CASSPLAGLSYNEQFF
>.|TRBJ2-6|TRBV20-1
CSATTGTGANVLTF
>.|TRBJ2-5|TRBV6-2/TRBV6-3
CASKPGTGEETQYF
>.|TRBJ2-5|TRBV3-1
CASSQPPGQQQETQYF
>.|TRBJ2-7|TRBV20-1
CSARVRARTYEQYF
>.|TRBJ1-2|TRBV12-3/TRBV12-4
CASSLAQVDYGYTF
>.|TRBJ2-3|TRBV9
CASSLAGPADTQYF
>.|TRBJ1-6|TRBV18
CASSPGPQNSPLHF
>.|TRBJ2-7|TRBV12-3/TRBV12-4
CASSLGTDYEQYF
>.|TRBJ2-1|TRBV9
CASSIESLASNEQFF
>.|TRBJ1-2|TRBV5-1
CASSLMGLHDYGYTF
>.|TRBJ2-1|TRBV20-1
CSAIFPGLASYNEQFF
>.|TRBJ2-1|TRBV20-1
CSRPGVSYNEQFF
>.|TRBJ2-5|TRBV6-5
CASSTLARETQYF
>.|TRBJ2-2|TRBV5-1
CASSLARTAFTGELFF
>.|TRBJ2-5|TRBV28
CASSLAGGPLKTQYF
>.|TRBJ1-4|TRBV7-9
CASSLVVDRVEKLFF
>.|TRBJ2-1|TRBV25-1
CASSESRTGRVYNEQFF
>.|TRBJ1-1|TRBV2
CASRGQVFEAFF
>.|TRBJ1-2|TRBV2
CASSEHYGYTF
>.|TRBJ1-2|TRBV9
CASSSARRVGRDGYTF
>.|TRBJ2-1|TRBV28
CAIANLLGRPNEQFF
>.|TRBJ1-6|TRBV30
CAWMDSYNSPLHF
>.|TRBJ2-5|TRBV7-2
CASSNGGASETQYF
>.|TRBJ2-7|TRBV15
CATSRNGDGSYEQYF
>.|TRBJ2-7|TRBV12-3/TRBV12-4
CASSHTTGTSDAYEQYF
>.|TRBJ2-7|TRBV7-9
CASSQASSGEYSYEQYF
>.|TRBJ1-4|TRBV20-1
CSARPFQGVTNEKLFF
>.|TRBJ2-3|TRBV20-1
CSARIRGRAVIDTQYF
>.|TRBJ2-7|TRBV5-1
CASSLGVGQTFYEQYF
>.|TRBJ2-3|TRBV20-1
CSARDQGRGDTQYF
>.|TRBJ1-1|TRBV19
CASSSGDYLKDTEAFF
>.|TRBJ2-2|TRBV4-3
CASSHRQGFTGELFF
>.|TRBJ1-5|TRBV11-1
CASSLGVGDPGGNQPQHF
>.|TRBJ2-7|TRBV15
CATSRDRTSYEQYF
>.|TRBJ2-7|TRBV4-3
CASSPQLRAAEQYF
>.|TRBJ1-5|TRBV15
CATTDRGSNQPQHF
>.|TRBJ1-4|TRBV12-3/TRBV12-4
CASSTTPATNEKLFF
>.|TRBJ2-3|TRBV10-3
CAIRGGSTDTQYF
>.|TRBJ2-5|TRBV7-9
CASSPRGASALKAKYF
>.|TRBJ2-3|TRBV7-3
CASSFGTGATDTQYF
>.|TRBJ2-1|TRBV27
CASMTSEAYNEQFF
>.|TRBJ1-2|TRBV18
CASSPSSDYGYTF
>.|TRBJ2-3|TRBV12-3/TRBV12-4
CASSLPGRASTDTQYF
>medium-sized|TRBJ2-1|TRBV6-1
CASSDVGGSYNEQFF
>.|TRBJ1-4|TRBV12-3/TRBV12-4
CASRWGQATNEKLFF
>.|TRBJ1-1|TRBV24-1
CATSDFMNTEAFF